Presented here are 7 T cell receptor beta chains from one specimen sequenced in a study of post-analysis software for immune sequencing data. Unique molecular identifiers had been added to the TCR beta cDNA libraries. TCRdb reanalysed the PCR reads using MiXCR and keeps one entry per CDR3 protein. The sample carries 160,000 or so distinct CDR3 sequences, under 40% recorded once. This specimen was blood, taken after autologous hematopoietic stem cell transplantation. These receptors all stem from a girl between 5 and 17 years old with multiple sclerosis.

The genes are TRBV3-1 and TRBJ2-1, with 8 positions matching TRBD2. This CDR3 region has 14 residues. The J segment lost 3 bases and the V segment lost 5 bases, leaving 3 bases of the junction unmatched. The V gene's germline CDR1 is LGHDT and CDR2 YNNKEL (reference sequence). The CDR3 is CASSGGTSYNEQFF. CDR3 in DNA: TGTGCCAGCAGCGGCGGGACTAGCTACAATGAGCAGTTCTTC.

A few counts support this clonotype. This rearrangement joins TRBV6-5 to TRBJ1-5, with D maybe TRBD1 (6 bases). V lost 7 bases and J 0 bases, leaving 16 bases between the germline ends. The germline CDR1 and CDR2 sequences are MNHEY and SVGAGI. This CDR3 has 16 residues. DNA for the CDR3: TGTGCCAGCACCGTAAACCGGGACACTAGCAATCAGCCCCAGCATTTT. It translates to CASTVNRDTSNQPQHF.

The CDR3 protein is CASSVEPGQGYIQYF. Here the CDR3 DNA reads TGTGCCAGCAGCGTTGAACCGGGACAGGGGTACATTCAGTACTTC. The chain uses TRBV9 and TRBJ2-4; TRBD1 agrees at 10 bases. The ends lost 2 bases at V and 8 bases at J; junction bases unmatched: 7. CDR3 size: 15 residues. Looked up from germline, CDR1 is SGDLS and CDR2 is YYNGEE.

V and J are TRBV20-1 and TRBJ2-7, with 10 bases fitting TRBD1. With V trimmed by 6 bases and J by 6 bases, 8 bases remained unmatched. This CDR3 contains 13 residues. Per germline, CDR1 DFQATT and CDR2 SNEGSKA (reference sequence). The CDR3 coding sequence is TGCAGTGCCCCCGGGACAGGGGCGGGCGAGCAGTACTTC. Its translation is CSAPGTGAGEQYF.

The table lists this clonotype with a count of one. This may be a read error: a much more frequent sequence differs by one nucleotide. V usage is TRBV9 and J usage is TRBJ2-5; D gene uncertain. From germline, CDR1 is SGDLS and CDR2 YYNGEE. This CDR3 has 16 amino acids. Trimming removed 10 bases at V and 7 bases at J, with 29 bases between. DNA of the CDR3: TGTGCCGGCACATATGGAAGGGATGGCGAGTGGGGGACCCAGTACTTC. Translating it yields CAGTYGRDGEWGTQYF.

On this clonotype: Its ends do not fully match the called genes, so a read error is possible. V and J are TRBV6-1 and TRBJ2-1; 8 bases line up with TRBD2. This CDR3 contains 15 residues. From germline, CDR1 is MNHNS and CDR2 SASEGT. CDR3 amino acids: CAGSETGGMYNEQVF. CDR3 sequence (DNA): TGTGCCGGCAGTGAAACGGGAGGGATGTACAATGAGCAGGTCTTC.

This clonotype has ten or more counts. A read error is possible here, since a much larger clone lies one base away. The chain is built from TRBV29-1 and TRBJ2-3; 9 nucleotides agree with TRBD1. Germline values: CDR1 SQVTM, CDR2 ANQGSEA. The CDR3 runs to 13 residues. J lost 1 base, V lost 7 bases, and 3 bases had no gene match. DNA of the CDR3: TGCAGCGCCCGACAGGGGGGCACAGATACGCAGTATTTT. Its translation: CSARQGGTDTQYF.